A single sample is the source of the 6 T cell receptor beta chains below, sequenced in a study of shared clonotypes between healthy human individuals. TCRdb keeps only in-frame clones here, not all; method: immunoSEQ multiplex PCR. The sample carries around 1,900,000 clones, 93% recorded once. The naive CD8 subset, CD45RO-negative cells positively selected for CCR7, excluded terminally differentiated effector memory CD45RA+ cells. The sample comprised naive CD8+ T cells from PBMCs. The receptors were gathered from a man aged 18 to 30 in good health. Some clones in this sample may be carry-over from other donors' samples.

The chain employs TRBV11-2 and TRBJ2-2; TRBD2 matches 9 bases. Germline V CDR1 and CDR2: SGHAT, FQNNGV. J was trimmed by 6 bases and V by 5 bases; bases with no gene match: 7. This CDR3 comprises 15 residues. CDR3 sequence reads: CASSPGTSWAGELFF. The CDR3 DNA sequence: TGTGCCAGCAGCCCTGGGACTAGCTGGGCCGGGGAGCTGTTTTTT.

The chain has TRBV5-1 and TRBJ2-1; possible D gene TRBD2, 5 bases. V shed 4 bases and J shed 4 bases, with 12 bases lying between them. In germline, CDR1 is SGHRS, CDR2 YFSETQ. This CDR3 has 14 residues. CDR3 sequence: CASSLRTGYNEQFF. The CDR3 DNA is TGCGCCAGCAGCCTAAGGACGGGATACAATGAGCAGTTCTTC.

The rearrangement links TRBV10-3 to TRBJ2-7; D unclear. The ends were cut back, 9 bases at V and 2 bases at J, with 17 bases in the middle. Germline loops: CDR1 ENHRY, CDR2 SYGVKD. The CDR3 has 14 residues. The CDR3: CAIAREQGAYEQYF. CDR3 sequence (DNA): TGTGCCATAGCTAGAGAGCAAGGAGCCTACGAGCAGTACTTC.

This chain uses TRBV11-2 with TRBJ2-1, with 11 bases aligning to TRBD2. CDR1 and CDR2 (germline): SGHAT, FQNNGV. This CDR3 region has 16 residues. The ends lost 5 bases at V and 4 bases at J; junction bases unmatched: 7. The CDR3 nucleotides are TGTGCCAGCAGCCCCCCGACTAGCGGGATTTACAATGAGCAGTTCTTC. Amino acid sequence: CASSPPTSGIYNEQFF.

The chain recombines TRBV13 with TRBJ1-4; no clear D. This CDR3 comprises 17 residues. Deletions cut 2 bases from V and 0 bases from J, with 13 bases between. CDR1 PRHDT and CDR2 FYEKMQ come from the germline V gene (reference sequence). CDR3 bases: TGTGCCAGCAGCTTACGGGGTACGGGTGCAACTAATGAAAAACTGTTTTTT. Translated: CASSLRGTGATNEKLFF.

The V gene is TRBV6-1, the J gene TRBJ2-6; the D is unclear. V was clipped by 1 base and J by 4 bases, with 11 bases between them. This CDR3 is built from 16 residues. Germline V gene lookup returns CDR1 MNHNS and CDR2 SASEGT. CDR3 sequence (DNA): TGTGCCAGCAGTGAAGTTCAGGTTTGGGGGGCCAACGTCCTGACTTTC. Translation gives CASSEVQVWGANVLTF.